These 18 T cell receptor beta chains were all obtained from the same sample, sequenced in a study of blood T cell repertoires in COVID-19. The data were produced by immunoSEQ multiplex PCR, yet TCRdb's version contains in-frame clones alone and is incomplete. Among some 200,000 clones, about 88% were seen once, and the ten largest hold around 2.7%. Sequenced input: peripheral blood. The receptors were gathered from a middle-aged man with active or convalescent COVID-19.

There are a few counts of this clone. The chain uses TRBV11-3 and TRBJ1-6; possible D gene TRBD1, 6 bases. Deletions cut 3 bases from V and 12 bases from J, with 18 bases between. CDR1 is SGHNT and CDR2 is YENEEA in the germline V gene. CDR3 length: 15 residues. CDR3 residues: CASSLGAAVGRPLHF. The CDR3 nucleotides read TGTGCCAGCAGCTTGGGGGCGGCAGTGGGTCGACCCCTCCACTTT.

The rearrangement links TRBV5-5 to TRBJ2-3, with TRBD1 as a possible D gene (6 bases). The CDR3 is 14 residues long. Germline V gene sequence: CDR1 SGHKS, CDR2 YYEKEE (reference sequence). V was clipped by 1 base and J by 3 bases, with 9 bases between them. Written as DNA, the CDR3 is TGTGCCAGCAGCTTGATACAGGGAACAGATACGCAGTATTTT. It encodes CASSLIQGTDTQYF.

The chain has TRBV3-1 (or the pseudogene TRBV3-2) and TRBJ1-6; D gene ambiguous. Trimming removed 0 bases at V and 4 bases at J, with 16 bases between. Per the germline V gene, CDR1 is LGHDT and CDR2 is YNNKEL (reference sequence). CDR3 length equals 18 residues. The CDR3 reads CASSQDHPGGRYNSPLHF. DNA for the CDR3: TGTGCCAGCAGCCAAGACCACCCAGGAGGACGGTATAATTCACCCCTCCACTTT.

The chain is built from TRBV27 and TRBJ1-1; 7 bases agree with TRBD1. Germline loops: CDR1 MNHEY, CDR2 SMNVEV (reference sequence). Trimming took 3 bases from V and 11 from J; bases not matched to a gene: 9. The CDR3 has 13 residues. In DNA, the CDR3 is TGTGCCAGCAGTTTTTACAGGGGCGACGATGCTTTCTTT. It codes for CASSFYRGDDAFF.

The chain is built from TRBV5-1 and TRBJ2-5; 11 bases are shared with TRBD2. Trimming removed 1 base from V and 1 base from J; junction bases left unmatched: 3. This CDR3 is built from 16 residues. CDR1 is SGHRS and CDR2 is YFSETQ in the germline V gene. This CDR3 is CASSLRLAGPQETQYF. In nucleotides, the CDR3 is TGCGCCAGCAGCTTGAGACTAGCGGGGCCCCAAGAGACCCAGTACTTC.

The chain employs TRBV30 and TRBJ1-5; D is perhaps TRBD1 (5 bases). Between the trimmed V and J ends, which lost 2 bases and 6 bases, there was a span of 17 bases. CDR3 length: 15 residues. Per germline, CDR1 GTSNPN and CDR2 SVGIG (reference sequence). The DNA of the CDR3 is TGTGCCTGGAGTTCAGGGATCCGGCATGGTCAGCCCCAGCATTTT. This codes for CAWSSGIRHGQPQHF.

The genes are TRBV11-2 and TRBJ1-3; 7 bases agree with TRBD1. The V segment lost 5 bases and the J segment 6 bases; nucleotides outside the gene matches: 13. The CDR3 sequence is 16 residues long. Germline CDR1 and CDR2: SGHAT and FQNNGV. CDR3 sequence (DNA): TGTGCCAGCAGCATCGCTCTGCGGGGACAGTCAAACACCATATATTTT. Protein: CASSIALRGQSNTIYF.

The chain carries TRBV28 and TRBJ1-2; TRBD1 agrees at 7 bases. The germline CDR1 and CDR2 sequences are MDHEN and SYDVKM. The V and J ends lost 6 bases and 8 bases, in that order; junction bases with no gene match: 9. This CDR3 contains 13 residues. In DNA, the CDR3 is TGTGCCAGCAGAAAAGACCCCAGGGGGGGCTACACCTTC. This encodes CASRKDPRGGYTF.

This clone came up once. The V and J genes are TRBV9 and TRBJ2-5; 7 bases agree with TRBD1. V lost 0 bases, J lost 4 bases, and 9 bases stayed unmatched. The germline V gene has CDR1 SGDLS and CDR2 YYNGEE. CDR3 length: 16 residues. In DNA form, the CDR3 reads TGTGCCAGCAGCGTAGATGGCAGGGGGAGAGGAGAGACCCAGTACTTC. Translating it yields CASSVDGRGRGETQYF.

The chain uses TRBV19 and TRBJ2-7; 9 bases map to TRBD1. J was trimmed by 2 bases and V by 7 bases; bases with no gene match: 6. Per germline, CDR1 LNHDA and CDR2 SQIVND (reference sequence). This CDR3 contains 14 residues. The CDR3 DNA reads as TGTGCCAGTACGGGACAGGGCGGTCCCTACGAGCAGTACTTC. Its translation is CASTGQGGPYEQYF.

J is TRBJ2-5 and V is TRBV9; the match to TRBD1 covers 9 bases. Germline trimming cut 3 bases from V and 4 bases from J; bases unmatched to any gene: 1. The CDR3 loop spans 13 amino acids. CDR1 SGDLS and CDR2 YYNGEE come from the germline V gene. CDR3 region: CASSETGGETQYF. The CDR3 DNA is TGTGCCAGCAGCGAGACAGGGGGAGAGACCCAGTACTTC.

The rearrangement links TRBV3-1 (or the pseudogene TRBV3-2) to TRBJ2-3; 15 positions match TRBD2. The CDR3 loop spans 16 amino acids. V lost 6 bases and J lost 2; bases outside the gene matches: 3. The germline V gene has CDR1 LGHDT and CDR2 YNNKEL (reference sequence). CDR3 sequence: CASSGTSGGLTDTQYF. CDR3 nucleotides: TGTGCCAGCAGTGGGACTAGCGGGGGGCTCACAGATACGCAGTATTTT.

The chain links TRBV7-9 to TRBJ1-2; the D gene is possibly TRBD1 (6 bases). CDR1 is SEHNR and CDR2 is FQNEAQ in the germline V gene (reference sequence). The V and J ends lost 5 bases and 3 bases respectively, with 10 bases between them. The CDR3 runs 13 residues. CDR3 residues: CASSEQGYYGYTF. In nucleotides, the CDR3 is TGTGCCAGCAGCGAACAGGGTTACTATGGCTACACCTTC.

This clone appeared a few times. The CDR3 reads CASSPRGATGELFF. The CDR3, as DNA: TGTGCCAGCAGCCCCCGGGGGGCCACCGGGGAGCTGTTTTTT. The rearrangement uses TRBV11-3 and TRBJ2-2, with D tentatively TRBD2 (7 bases). The CDR3 runs 14 residues. Germline assignment: CDR1 SGHNT and CDR2 YENEEA. The V end was cut by 5 bases, the J end by 4 bases, with 11 bases between.

The rearrangement joins TRBV4-2 to TRBJ1-5; no definite D call. This CDR3 spans 14 amino acids. V lost 1 base and J lost 6, with 10 bases in between. Germline assignment: CDR1 LGHNA and CDR2 YNFKEQ. Here the CDR3 DNA reads TGTGCCAGCAGCCAAGTTGCGGGAAGTCAGCCCCAGCATTTT. It encodes CASSQVAGSQPQHF.

Note on this clone: One junction end does not reproduce the germline sequence, and a read error may be involved. The chain recombines TRBV5-1 with TRBJ1-4, with D perhaps TRBD1 (5 bases). The CDR3 contains 16 residues. The germline CDR1 and CDR2 sequences are SGHRS and YFSETQ. The CDR3 spells CASSSGLTATNEKLFF. The CDR3 nucleotides are TGCGCCAGCAGCTCGGGACTCACCGCAACTAATGAAAAACTATTTTTT.

This clone was seen a few times. The chain employs TRBV4-1 and TRBJ2-7; 8 nucleotides line up with TRBD1. Germline V gives CDR1 MGHRA, CDR2 YSYEKL. J lost 5 bases, V lost 1 base, and 7 bases had no gene match. The CDR3 is made up of 15 amino acids. The CDR3 region has the DNA TGCGCCAGCAGCCAAGGCTACCCGACAGGGGACGAGCAGTACTTC. It codes for CASSQGYPTGDEQYF.

This chain connects TRBV6-5 to TRBJ2-7, with D unresolved. V lost 2 bases and J 0 bases, leaving 5 bases between the germline ends. This CDR3 is 13 amino acids long. Germline V gives CDR1 MNHEY, CDR2 SVGAGI. CDR3: CASSYDISYEQYF. CDR3 DNA sequence: TGTGCCAGCAGTTACGACATCTCCTACGAGCAGTACTTC.